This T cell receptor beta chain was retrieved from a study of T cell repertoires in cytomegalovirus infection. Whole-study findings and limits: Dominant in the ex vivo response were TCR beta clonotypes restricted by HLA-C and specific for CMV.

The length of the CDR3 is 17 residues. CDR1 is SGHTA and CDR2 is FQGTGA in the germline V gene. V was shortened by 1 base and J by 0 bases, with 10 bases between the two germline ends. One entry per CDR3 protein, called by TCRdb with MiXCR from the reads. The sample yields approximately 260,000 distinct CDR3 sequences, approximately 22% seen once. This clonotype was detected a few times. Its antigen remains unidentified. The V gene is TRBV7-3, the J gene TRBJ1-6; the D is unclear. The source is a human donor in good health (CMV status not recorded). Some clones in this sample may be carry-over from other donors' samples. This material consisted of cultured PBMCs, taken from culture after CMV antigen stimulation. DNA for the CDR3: TGTGCCAGCAGCTTAATCGGGGTGAGCTCCTATAATTCACCCCTCCACTTT. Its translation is CASSLIGVSSYNSPLHF.